Here is one T cell receptor (beta chain) with its context. The assay was immunoSEQ multiplex PCR, and TCRdb's table has in-frame clones only and misses some. The repertoire holds roughly 150,000 clones, with 85% to 95% as singletons. Trimming took off 0 bases at V and 2 bases at J, with 6 bases between the two ends. Looked up from germline, CDR1 is SGHRS and CDR2 is YFSETQ. The CDR3 totals 14 residues. The data were taken from a study of T cell responses to AZD1222 COVID-19 vaccine. The TCR comes from an adult in good health. The chain links TRBV5-1 to TRBJ1-3; no clear D gene. The sample here was peripheral blood, taken on day 0 of AZD1222 vaccination. The CDR3 sequence: CASSLGSPGNTIYF. The CDR3 coding sequence is TGCGCCAGCAGCTTGGGAAGTCCTGGAAACACCATATATTTT.